A selection of T cell receptor beta chains follows, all from one sample in a study of T cells in Graves' hyperthyroidism and ophthalmopathy. TCRdb analysed the multiplex PCR reads with MiXCR anew, one entry per CDR3 protein. The table lists about 350,000 distinct CDR3 sequences, approximately 20% of them singletons. Sequencing was carried out using blood. The receptor set was obtained from a woman in her late teens or twenties with Graves' hyperthyroidism. The CDR3 runs from the conserved cysteine through the conserved F or W. The D gene is left open where the match is weak. Part of the rows lack a size; the others show once, few, many or a class for expanded clones.

J gene	V gene	clone size	D gene	CDR3 length	CDR3 DNA	CDR3 protein
TRBJ2-7	TRBV6-1	many	.	15	TGTGCCAGCAGTGAAGAGTTTAAGGCCTACTACGAGCAGTACTTC	CASSEEFKAYYEQYF
TRBJ1-2	TRBV20-1	many	TRBD1	16	TGCAGTGCTCGGGACAGGGGAATAGTTCTTAACTATGGCTACACCTTC	CSARDRGIVLNYGYTF
TRBJ1-5	TRBV15	many	.	11	TGTGCCACCAGCAGATCAGGGCCCCAGCATTTT	CATSRSGPQHF
TRBJ1-1	TRBV25-1	.	.	9	TGTGCCAGCACCACTGAAGCTTTCTTT	CASTTEAFF
TRBJ1-1	TRBV2	many	TRBD1	14	TGTGCCAGCAGACACAGGGGGATGAACACTGAAGCTTTCTTT	CASRHRGMNTEAFF
TRBJ2-6	TRBV11-2	many	.	17	TGTGCCAGCAGCAGGGTGCAACTCAACTCTGGGGCCAACGTCCTGACTTTC	CASSRVQLNSGANVLTF
TRBJ1-2	TRBV6-5	many	.	12	TGTGCCAGCGCTCCCCAGACCTATGGCTACACCTTC	CASAPQTYGYTF
TRBJ1-2	TRBV18	.	.	13	TGTGCCAGCTCCAGCGGGGACAACTATGGCTACACCTTC	CASSSGDNYGYTF
TRBJ1-2	TRBV20-1	.	.	15	TGCAGTGCTAATACCCTAGGACAGAAAGTCTATGGCTACACCTTC	CSANTLGQKVYGYTF
TRBJ1-1	TRBV6-1	many	.	11	TGTGCCAGCAGCAGGGCAACTGAAGCTTTCTTT	CASSRATEAFF
TRBJ2-7	TRBV2	many	.	13	TGTGCCAGGGGGGGGCCTCAGACGTGGGAGCAGTACTTC	CARGGPQTWEQYF
TRBJ2-7	TRBV6-5	.	.	15	TGTGCCAGCAGTTACGGGGGGAGGGGACACCACGAGCAGTACTTC	CASSYGGRGHHEQYF
TRBJ1-2	TRBV2	many	TRBD1	12	TGTGCCAGCAGGAGACAGGGGAGCGGCTACACCTTC	CASRRQGSGYTF
TRBJ2-7	TRBV7-9	.	.	13	TGTGCCAGCAGCTTATCGGGGATGGCCGAGCAGTACTTC	CASSLSGMAEQYF
TRBJ2-7	TRBV5-5	few	TRBD1	14	TGTGCCAGCAGCTTCTGGGACAGGGGGCGCGAGCAGTACTTC	CASSFWDRGREQYF
TRBJ1-2	TRBV6-2/TRBV6-3	.	.	13	TGTGCCAGCAGTTACCGTCGGGGATCTGGCTACACCTTC	CASSYRRGSGYTF
TRBJ2-3	TRBV6-2/TRBV6-3	many	.	15	TGTGCCAGCAGTGACCGACACCCCAGCACAGATACGCAGTATTTT	CASSDRHPSTDTQYF
TRBJ1-1	TRBV28	many	TRBD1	13	TGTGCCAGCAGTACTTGGACAGGCCGTCAAGCTTTCTTT	CASSTWTGRQAFF
TRBJ1-1	TRBV15	many	.	14	TGTGCCACCAGCAGAGATGAGGGGGTTAGCGAAGCTTTCTTT	CATSRDEGVSEAFF
TRBJ2-7	TRBV29-1	few	TRBD1	14	TGCAGCGTTGAACTCGGACAGGGCTCCTACAAGCAGTACTTC	CSVELGQGSYKQYF
TRBJ2-2	TRBV3-1	many	.	12	TGTGCCAGCAGCCAATATAACGGGGAGCTGTTTTTT	CASSQYNGELFF
TRBJ2-7	TRBV28	many	TRBD2	16	TGTGCCAGCAGTCCGATAAGCGGGGTTCGTGTTAACGAGCAGTACTTC	CASSPISGVRVNEQYF
TRBJ1-1	TRBV20-1	once	.	13	TGCAGTGCTAGAGAGGCAGGGAACACTGAAGCTTTCTTT	CSAREAGNTEAFF
TRBJ1-5	TRBV7-9	many	.	13	TGTGCCAGCAGCTTAATGTCAGATCAGCCCCAGCATTTT	CASSLMSDQPQHF
TRBJ2-7	TRBV27	many	.	13	TGTGCCAGCAGTACCGGGAACTCCTACGAGCAGTACTTC	CASSTGNSYEQYF
TRBJ2-7	TRBV6-5	.	TRBD1	14	TGTGCCAGCAGTTACTCGACAGGGCGCTACGAGCAGTACTTC	CASSYSTGRYEQYF
TRBJ2-5	TRBV4-2	many	.	10	TGTGCCAGCCCAGCAGAGACCCAGTACTTC	CASPAETQYF
TRBJ2-5	TRBV10-3	many	.	12	TGTGCCATCAGTAACAGAAAAGAGACCCAGTACTTC	CAISNRKETQYF
TRBJ2-5	TRBV12-5	many	TRBD2	15	TGTGCTAGTGGTTCCGGACTAGCGGGGGAAGAGACCCAGTACTTC	CASGSGLAGEETQYF
TRBJ2-5	TRBV7-9	many	TRBD2	16	TGTGCCAGCAGCTTGGCGGGGCTAGCGGGGGGAGAGACCCAGTACTTC	CASSLAGLAGGETQYF
TRBJ2-7	TRBV5-1	many	TRBD1	14	TGCGCCAGCAGCGATCCGGGACAGGGCGGCGAGCAGTACTTC	CASSDPGQGGEQYF
TRBJ1-3	TRBV11-3	.	.	15	TGTGCCAGCAGCCCCAGGACTGCCCCTGGGAACACCATATATTTT	CASSPRTAPGNTIYF
TRBJ1-1	TRBV14	few	.	16	TGTGCCAGCAGCCAAGTGAGGGGGTACAGGAACACTGAAGCTTTCTTT	CASSQVRGYRNTEAFF
TRBJ2-4	TRBV20-1	.	.	13	TGCAGTGCTCGAGGGATAGCCAAAAACATTAAGTACTTC	CSARGIAKNIKYF
TRBJ2-7	TRBV20-1	many	.	12	TGCAGTAGCCCGAGAGGCACCTACGAGCAGTACTTC	CSSPRGTYEQYF
TRBJ2-5	TRBV7-9	many	TRBD2	17	TGTGCCAGCAGCCCCCGGACTAGCGGGGGGGCCTGGGAGACCCAGTACTTC	CASSPRTSGGAWETQYF
TRBJ2-2	TRBV11-1	few	.	16	TGTGCCAGCAGCTTAGTGGATTTCGGGGCAGCCGGGGAGCTGTTTTTT	CASSLVDFGAAGELFF
TRBJ1-4	TRBV2	many	.	14	TGTGCCAGCATCAATACGTTGCTGGGACCTGGAGGATTTTTT	CASINTLLGPGGFF
TRBJ2-7	TRBV12-5	.	.	12	TGTGCTAGTGGTTTCCGGCCGTACGAGCAGTACTTC	CASGFRPYEQYF
TRBJ2-7	TRBV6-1	.	.	14	TGTGCCAGCAGACACCGCAGCACATCCTACGAGCAGTACTTC	CASRHRSTSYEQYF
TRBJ2-5	TRBV9	many	.	15	TGTGCCAGCAGCGTGTCTCACTGGGCGATCGAGACCCAGTACTTC	CASSVSHWAIETQYF
TRBJ1-1	TRBV20-1	many	.	13	TGCAGTGCTTCCGCCCAGTACGGGGGTATGGCTTTCTTT	CSASAQYGGMAFF
TRBJ2-7	TRBV20-1	many	TRBD1	13	TGCAGTGCTCCCGCGGGACAGGGCTACGAGCAGTACTTC	CSAPAGQGYEQYF
TRBJ1-3	TRBV6-2/TRBV6-3	.	.	14	TGTTCCAGCAGGTACGGAGGCTCTGGAAACACCATATATTTT	CSSRYGGSGNTIYF
TRBJ1-1	TRBV30	many	.	10	TGTGCCTGGAGTCACACTGAAGCTTTCTTT	CAWSHTEAFF
TRBJ1-2	TRBV7-9	once	TRBD1	15	TGTGCCAGCAGCTTAGCACAGGGGAGGAACTATGGCTACACCTTC	CASSLAQGRNYGYTF